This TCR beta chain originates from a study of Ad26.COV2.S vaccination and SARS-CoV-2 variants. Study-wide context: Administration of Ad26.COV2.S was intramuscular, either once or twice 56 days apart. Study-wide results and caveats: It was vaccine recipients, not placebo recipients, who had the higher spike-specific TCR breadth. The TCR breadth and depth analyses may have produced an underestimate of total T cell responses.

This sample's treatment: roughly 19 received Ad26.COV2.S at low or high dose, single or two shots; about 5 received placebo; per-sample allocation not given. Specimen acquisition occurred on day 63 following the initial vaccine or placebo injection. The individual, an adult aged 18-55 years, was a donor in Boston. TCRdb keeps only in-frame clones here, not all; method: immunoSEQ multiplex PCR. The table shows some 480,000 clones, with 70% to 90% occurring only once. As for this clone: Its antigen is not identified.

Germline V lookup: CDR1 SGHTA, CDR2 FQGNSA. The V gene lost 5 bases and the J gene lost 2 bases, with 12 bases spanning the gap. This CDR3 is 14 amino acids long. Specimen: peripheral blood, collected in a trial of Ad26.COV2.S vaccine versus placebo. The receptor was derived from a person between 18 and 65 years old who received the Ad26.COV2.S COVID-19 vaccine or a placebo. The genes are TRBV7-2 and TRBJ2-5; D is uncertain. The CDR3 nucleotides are TGTGCCAGCAGCCCCTCGTTTGGGCAAGAGACCCAGTACTTC. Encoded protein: CASSPSFGQETQYF.